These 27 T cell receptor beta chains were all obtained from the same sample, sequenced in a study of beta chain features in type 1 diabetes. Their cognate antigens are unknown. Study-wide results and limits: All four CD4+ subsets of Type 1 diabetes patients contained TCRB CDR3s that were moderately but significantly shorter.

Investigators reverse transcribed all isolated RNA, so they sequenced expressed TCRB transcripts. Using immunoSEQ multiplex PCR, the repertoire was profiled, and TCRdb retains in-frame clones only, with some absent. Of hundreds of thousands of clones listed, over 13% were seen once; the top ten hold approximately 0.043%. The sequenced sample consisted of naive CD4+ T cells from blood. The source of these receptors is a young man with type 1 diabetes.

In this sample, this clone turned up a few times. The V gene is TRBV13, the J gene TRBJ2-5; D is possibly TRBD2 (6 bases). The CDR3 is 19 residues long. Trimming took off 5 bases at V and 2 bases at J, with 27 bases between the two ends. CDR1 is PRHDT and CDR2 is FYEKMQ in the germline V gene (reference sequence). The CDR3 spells CASSQYRPMDGAGQETQYF. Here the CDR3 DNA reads TGTGCCAGCAGCCAATATCGGCCAATGGACGGCGCGGGGCAAGAGACCCAGTACTTC.

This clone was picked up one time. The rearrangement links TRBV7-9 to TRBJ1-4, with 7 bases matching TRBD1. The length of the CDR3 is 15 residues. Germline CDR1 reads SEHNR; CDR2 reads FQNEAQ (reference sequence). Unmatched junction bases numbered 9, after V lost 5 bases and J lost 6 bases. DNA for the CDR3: TGTGCCAGCAGCCCAAAAGACAGGGACGATGAAAAACTGTTTTTT. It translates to CASSPKDRDDEKLFF.

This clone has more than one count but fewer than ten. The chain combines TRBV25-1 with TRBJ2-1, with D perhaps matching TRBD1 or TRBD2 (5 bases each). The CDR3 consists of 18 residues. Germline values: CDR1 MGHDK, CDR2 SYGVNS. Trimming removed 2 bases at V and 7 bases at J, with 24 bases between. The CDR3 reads CASSETAAGGARVNEQFF. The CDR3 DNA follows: TGTGCCAGCAGTGAAACCGCCGCTGGGGGAGCAAGAGTAAATGAGCAGTTCTTC.

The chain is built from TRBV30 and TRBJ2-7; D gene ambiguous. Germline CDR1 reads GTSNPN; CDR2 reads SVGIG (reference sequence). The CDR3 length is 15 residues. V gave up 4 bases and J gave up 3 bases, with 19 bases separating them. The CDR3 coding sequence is TGTGCCTGGACCGAAGTGGGCAGGCTTGGCTACGAGCAGTACTTC. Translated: CAWTEVGRLGYEQYF.

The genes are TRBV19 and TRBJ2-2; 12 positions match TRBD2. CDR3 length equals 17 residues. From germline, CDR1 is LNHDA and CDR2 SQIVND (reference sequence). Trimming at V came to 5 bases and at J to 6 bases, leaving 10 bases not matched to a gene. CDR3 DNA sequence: TGTGCCAGTAGTCCGAACAGACTAGCGGGAGCCGCCGGGGAGCTGTTTTTT. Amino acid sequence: CASSPNRLAGAAGELFF. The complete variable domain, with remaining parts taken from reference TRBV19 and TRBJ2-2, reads DGGITQSPKYLFRKEGQNVTLSCEQNLNHDAMYWYRQDPGQGLRLIYYSQIVNDFQKGDIAEGYSVSREKKESFPLTVTSAQKNPTAFYLCASSPNRLAGAAGELFFGEGSRLTVL.

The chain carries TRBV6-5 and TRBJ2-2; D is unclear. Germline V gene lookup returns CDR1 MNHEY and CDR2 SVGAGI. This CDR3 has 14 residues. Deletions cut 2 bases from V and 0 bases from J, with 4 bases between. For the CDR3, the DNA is TGTGCCAGCAGTTACAGGGCGAACACCGGGGAGCTGTTTTTT. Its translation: CASSYRANTGELFF.

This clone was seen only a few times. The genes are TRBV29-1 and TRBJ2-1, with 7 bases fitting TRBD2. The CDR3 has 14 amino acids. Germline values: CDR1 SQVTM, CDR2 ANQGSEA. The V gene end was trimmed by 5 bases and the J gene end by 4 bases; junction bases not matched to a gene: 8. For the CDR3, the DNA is TGCAGCGTTAGGGAGCGGGGATTATACAATGAGCAGTTCTTC. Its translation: CSVRERGLYNEQFF.

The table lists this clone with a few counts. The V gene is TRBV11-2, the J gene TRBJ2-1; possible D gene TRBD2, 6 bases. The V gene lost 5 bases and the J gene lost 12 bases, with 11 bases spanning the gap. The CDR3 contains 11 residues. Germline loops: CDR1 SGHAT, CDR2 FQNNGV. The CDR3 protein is CASSGRDLQFF. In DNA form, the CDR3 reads TGTGCCAGCAGCGGCCGGGACTTGCAGTTCTTC.

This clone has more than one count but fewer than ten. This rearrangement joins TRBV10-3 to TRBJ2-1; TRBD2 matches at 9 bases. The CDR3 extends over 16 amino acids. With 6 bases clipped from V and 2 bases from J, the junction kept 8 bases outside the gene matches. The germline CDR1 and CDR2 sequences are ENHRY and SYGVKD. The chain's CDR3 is CAISRGLANTYNEQFF. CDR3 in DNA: TGTGCCATCAGCCGAGGACTAGCGAACACCTACAATGAGCAGTTCTTC.

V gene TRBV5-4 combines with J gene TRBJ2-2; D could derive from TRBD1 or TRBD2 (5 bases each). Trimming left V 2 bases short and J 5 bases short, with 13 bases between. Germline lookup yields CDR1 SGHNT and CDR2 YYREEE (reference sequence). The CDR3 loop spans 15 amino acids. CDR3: CASSFGGSGTGELFF. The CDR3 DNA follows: TGTGCCAGCAGCTTTGGGGGATCGGGGACCGGGGAGCTGTTTTTT.

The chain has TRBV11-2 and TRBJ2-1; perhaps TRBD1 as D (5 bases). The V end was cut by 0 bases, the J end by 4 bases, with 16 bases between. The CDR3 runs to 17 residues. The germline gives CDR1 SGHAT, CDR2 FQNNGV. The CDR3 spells CASSLDGAGVLYNEQFF. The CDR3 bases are TGTGCCAGCAGCTTAGATGGGGCAGGAGTCCTTTACAATGAGCAGTTCTTC. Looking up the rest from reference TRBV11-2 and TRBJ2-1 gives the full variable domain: EAGVAQSPRYKIIEKRQSVAFWCNPISGHATLYWYQQILGQGPKLLIQFQNNGVVDDSQLPKDRFSAERLKGVDSTLKIQPAKLEDSAVYLCASSLDGAGVLYNEQFFGPGTRLTVL.

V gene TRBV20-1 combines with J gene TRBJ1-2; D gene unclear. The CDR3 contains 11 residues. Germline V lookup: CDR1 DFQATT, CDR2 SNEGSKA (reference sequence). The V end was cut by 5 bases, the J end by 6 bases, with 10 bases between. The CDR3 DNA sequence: TGCAGTGCTTTTCCCCCTGATGGCTACACCTTC. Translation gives CSAFPPDGYTF.

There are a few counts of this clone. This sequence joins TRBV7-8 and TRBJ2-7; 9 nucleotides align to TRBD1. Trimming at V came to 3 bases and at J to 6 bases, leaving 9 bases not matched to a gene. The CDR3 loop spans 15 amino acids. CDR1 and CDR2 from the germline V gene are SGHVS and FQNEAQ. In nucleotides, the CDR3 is TGTGCCAGCAGCTTTTACAGGGGGCCAGGGGGCGAGCAGTACTTC. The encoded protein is CASSFYRGPGGEQYF.

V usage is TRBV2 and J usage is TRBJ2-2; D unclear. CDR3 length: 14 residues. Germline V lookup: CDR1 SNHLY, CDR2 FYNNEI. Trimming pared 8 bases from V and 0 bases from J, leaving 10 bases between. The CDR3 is CASVTGANTGELFF. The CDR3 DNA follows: TGTGCCAGCGTCACGGGCGCGAACACCGGGGAGCTGTTTTTT.

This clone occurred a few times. The CDR3 protein is CAWSVLTQETQYF. The CDR3 DNA follows: TGTGCCTGGAGTGTCCTTACTCAAGAGACCCAGTACTTC. This chain connects TRBV30 to TRBJ2-5; no firm D call. V shed 0 bases and J shed 2 bases, with 7 bases lying between them. Germline V gene lookup returns CDR1 GTSNPN and CDR2 SVGIG (reference sequence). The CDR3 spans 13 residues.

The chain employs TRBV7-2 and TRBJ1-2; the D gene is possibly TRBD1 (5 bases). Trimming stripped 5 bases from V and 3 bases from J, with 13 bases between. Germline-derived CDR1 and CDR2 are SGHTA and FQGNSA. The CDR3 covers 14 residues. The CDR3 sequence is CASSPSGTDYGYTF. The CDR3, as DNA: TGTGCCAGCAGCCCTTCGGGGACGGACTATGGCTACACCTTC. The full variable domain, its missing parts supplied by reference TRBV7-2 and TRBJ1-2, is GAGVSQSPSNKVTEKGKDVELRCDPISGHTALYWYRQSLGQGLEFLIYFQGNSAPDKSGLPSDRFSAERTGGSVSTLTIQRTQQEDSAVYLCASSPSGTDYGYTFGSGTRLTVV.

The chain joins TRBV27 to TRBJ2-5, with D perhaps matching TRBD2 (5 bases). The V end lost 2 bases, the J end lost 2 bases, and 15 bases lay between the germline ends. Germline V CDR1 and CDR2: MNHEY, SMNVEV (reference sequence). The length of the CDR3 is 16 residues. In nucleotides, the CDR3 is TGTGCCAGCAGTTTACCCCCTGGGAGTACTCAAGAGACCCAGTACTTC. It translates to CASSLPPGSTQETQYF.

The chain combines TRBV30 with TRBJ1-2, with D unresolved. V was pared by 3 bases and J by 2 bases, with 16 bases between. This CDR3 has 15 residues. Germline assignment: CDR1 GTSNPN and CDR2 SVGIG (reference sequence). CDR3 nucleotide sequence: TGTGCCTGGAGCCCGGCGGCCTTTAGGAACTATGGCTACACCTTC. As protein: CAWSPAAFRNYGYTF. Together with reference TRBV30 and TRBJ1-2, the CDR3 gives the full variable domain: SQTIHQWPATLVQPVGSPLSLECTVEGTSNPNLYWYRQAAGRGLQLLFYSVGIGQISSEVPQNLSASRPQDRQFILSSKKLLLSDSGFYLCAWSPAAFRNYGYTFGSGTRLTVV.

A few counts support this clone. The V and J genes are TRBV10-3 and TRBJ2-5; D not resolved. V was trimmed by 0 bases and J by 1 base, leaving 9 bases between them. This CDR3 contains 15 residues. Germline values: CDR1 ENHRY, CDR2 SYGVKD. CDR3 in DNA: TGTGCCATCAGTGAGTCGTACGGTTTCCAAGAGACCCAGTACTTC. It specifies CAISESYGFQETQYF.

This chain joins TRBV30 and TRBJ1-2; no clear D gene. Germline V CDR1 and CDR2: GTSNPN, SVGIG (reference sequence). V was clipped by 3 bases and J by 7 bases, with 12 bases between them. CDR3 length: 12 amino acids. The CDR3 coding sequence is TGTGCCTGGAGGCTCCCCGGTCGTGGCTACACCTTC. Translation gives CAWRLPGRGYTF.

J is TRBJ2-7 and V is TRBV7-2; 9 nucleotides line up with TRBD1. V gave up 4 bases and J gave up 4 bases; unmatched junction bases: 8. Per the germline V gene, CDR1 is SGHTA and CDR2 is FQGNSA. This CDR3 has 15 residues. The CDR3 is CASSYSTGGLYEQYF. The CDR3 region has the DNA TGTGCCAGCAGCTACAGTACAGGGGGCCTGTACGAGCAGTACTTC.

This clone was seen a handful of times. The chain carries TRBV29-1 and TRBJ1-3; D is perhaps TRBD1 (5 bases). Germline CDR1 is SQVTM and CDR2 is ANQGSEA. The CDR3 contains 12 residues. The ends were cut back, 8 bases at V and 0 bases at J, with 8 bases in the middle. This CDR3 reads CSLTDSGNTIYF. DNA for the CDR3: TGCAGCCTGACAGACTCTGGAAACACCATATATTTT. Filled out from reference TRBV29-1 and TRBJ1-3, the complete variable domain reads SAVISQKPSRDICQRGTSLTIQCQVDSQVTMMFWYRQQPGQSLTLIATANQGSEATYESGFVIDKFPISRPNLTFSTLTVSNMSPEDSSIYLCSLTDSGNTIYFGEGSWLTVV.

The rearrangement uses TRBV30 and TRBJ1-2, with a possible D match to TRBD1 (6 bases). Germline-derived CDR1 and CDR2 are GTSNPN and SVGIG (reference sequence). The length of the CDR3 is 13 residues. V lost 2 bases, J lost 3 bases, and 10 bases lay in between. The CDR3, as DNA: TGTGCCTGGAGTTGGACAGCCTACTATGGCTACACCTTC. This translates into CAWSWTAYYGYTF.

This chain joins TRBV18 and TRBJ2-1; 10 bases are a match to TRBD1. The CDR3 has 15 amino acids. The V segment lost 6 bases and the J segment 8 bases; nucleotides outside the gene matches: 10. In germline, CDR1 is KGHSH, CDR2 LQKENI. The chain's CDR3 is CASSPGQGVGHEQFF. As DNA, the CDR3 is TGTGCCAGCTCCCCCGGACAGGGGGTAGGCCATGAGCAGTTCTTC.

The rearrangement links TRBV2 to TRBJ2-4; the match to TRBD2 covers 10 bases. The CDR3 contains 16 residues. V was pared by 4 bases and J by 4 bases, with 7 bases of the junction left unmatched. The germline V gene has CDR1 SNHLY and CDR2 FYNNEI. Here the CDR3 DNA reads TGTGCCAGCAGTGTCCAATATAGCGGGGGGAAAAACATTCAGTACTTC. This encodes CASSVQYSGGKNIQYF.

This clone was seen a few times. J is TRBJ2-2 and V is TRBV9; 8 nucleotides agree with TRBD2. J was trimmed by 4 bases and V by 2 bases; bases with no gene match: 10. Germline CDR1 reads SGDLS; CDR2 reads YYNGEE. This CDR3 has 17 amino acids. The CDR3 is CASSVSGAGALTGELFF. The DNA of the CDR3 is TGTGCCAGCAGCGTCTCTGGAGCGGGGGCTCTCACCGGGGAGCTGTTTTTT.

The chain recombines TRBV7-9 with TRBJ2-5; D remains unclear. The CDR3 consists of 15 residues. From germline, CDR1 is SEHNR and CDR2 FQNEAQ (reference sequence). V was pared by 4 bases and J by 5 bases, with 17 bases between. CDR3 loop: CASSSQTGRRETQYF. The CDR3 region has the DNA TGTGCCAGCAGCTCGCAGACGGGCCGTCGGGAGACCCAGTACTTC.